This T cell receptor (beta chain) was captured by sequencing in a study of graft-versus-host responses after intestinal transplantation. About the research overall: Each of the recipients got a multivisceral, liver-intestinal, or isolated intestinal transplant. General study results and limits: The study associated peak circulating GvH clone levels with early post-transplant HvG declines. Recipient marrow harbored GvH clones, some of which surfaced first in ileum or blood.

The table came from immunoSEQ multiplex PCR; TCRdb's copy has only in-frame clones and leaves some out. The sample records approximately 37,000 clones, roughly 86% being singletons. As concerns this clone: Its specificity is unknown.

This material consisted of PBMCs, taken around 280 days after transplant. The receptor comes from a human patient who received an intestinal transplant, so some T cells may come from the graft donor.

DNA for the CDR3: TGTGCCAGCAGCTCAGGACAGGGGACCTACAATGAGCAGTTCTTC. Encoded protein: CASSSGQGTYNEQFF. V is TRBV11-3 and J is TRBJ2-1, with 9 bases fitting TRBD1. CDR1 is SGHNT, CDR2 YENEEA, per germline. The CDR3 has 15 amino acids. V was pared by 4 bases and J by 2 bases, with 3 bases of the junction left unmatched.